What follows are 3 T cell receptor beta chains derived from one specimen sequenced in a study of identical twins. TCRdb passed the 5' RACE reads through MiXCR, listing each CDR3 protein once. Of 1.5 million to 2 million distinct CDR3 sequences in the sample, around 33% were seen once. Material: cord blood. These TCRs come from a newborn girl in good health.

The table lists this clonotype with a few counts. The J gene is TRBJ1-6, the V gene TRBV21-1; the tabulated D call, TRBD1, remains unverified against the DNA. TRBV21-1 corresponds to a pseudogene. The CDR3 covers 13 residues. In DNA, the CDR3 is TGTGCCAGCAGCACAGGGGGCTTTTCACCCCTCCACTTT. This encodes CASSTGGFSPLHF.

The CDR3 DNA reads TGTGCCAGCCAGGGGGTCCATAATGAAAAACTGTTTTTT. This translates into CASQGVHNEKLFF. The chain links TRBV6-5 to TRBJ1-4; TRBD1 matches at 7 bases. The CDR3 covers 13 residues. Germline V gene data show CDR1 as MNHEY and CDR2 as SVGAGI. Trimming took 8 bases from V and 4 from J; bases not matched to a gene: 4.

This clonotype was counted ten times or more. V usage is TRBV25-1 and J usage is TRBJ2-1, with 9 bases lining up with TRBD2. This CDR3 is built from 18 residues. Trimming removed 6 bases from V and 3 bases from J; junction bases left unmatched: 15. Germline V CDR1 and CDR2: MGHDK, SYGVNS. This CDR3 reads CASRSSGSSGANYNEQFF. CDR3 DNA: TGTGCCAGCAGGTCAAGTGGGTCTAGCGGGGCAAACTACAATGAGCAGTTCTTC. Variable domain in full (rest from reference TRBV25-1 and TRBJ2-1): EADIYQTPRYLVIGTGKKITLECSQTMGHDKMYWYQQDPGMELHLIHYSYGVNSTEKGDLSSESTVSRIRTEHFPLTLESARPSHTSQYLCASRSSGSSGANYNEQFFGPGTRLTVL.